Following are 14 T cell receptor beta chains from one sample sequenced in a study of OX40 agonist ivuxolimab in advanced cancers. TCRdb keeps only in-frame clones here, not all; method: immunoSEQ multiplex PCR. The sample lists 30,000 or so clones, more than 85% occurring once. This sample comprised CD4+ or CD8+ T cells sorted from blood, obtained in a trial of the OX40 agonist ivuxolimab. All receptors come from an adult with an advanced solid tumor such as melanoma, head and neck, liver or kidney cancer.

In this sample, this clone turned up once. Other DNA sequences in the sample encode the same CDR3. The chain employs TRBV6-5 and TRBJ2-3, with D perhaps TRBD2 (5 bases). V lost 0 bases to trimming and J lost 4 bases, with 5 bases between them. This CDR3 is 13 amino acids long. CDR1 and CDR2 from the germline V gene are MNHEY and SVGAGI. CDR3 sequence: CASSYSGADTQYF. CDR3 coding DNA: TGTGCCAGCAGTTACTCGGGAGCAGATACGCAGTATTTT.

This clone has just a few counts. CDR3 residues: CASSATPSGQGTGELFF. The CDR3 coding sequence is TGTGCCAGCAGCGCAACTCCTAGCGGTCAGGGCACCGGGGAGCTGTTTTTT. The J gene is TRBJ2-2, the V gene TRBV9, with 7 bases that match TRBD2. The CDR3 length is 17 residues. CDR1 and CDR2 from the germline V gene are SGDLS and YYNGEE. V shed 3 bases and J 4 bases; nucleotides not matched to a gene: 12. Drawing the rest from reference TRBV9 and TRBJ2-2, the complete variable domain is DSGVTQTPKHLITATGQRVTLRCSPRSGDLSVYWYQQSLDQGLQFLIQYYNGEERAKGNILERFSAQQFPDLHSELNLSSLELGDSALYFCASSATPSGQGTGELFFGEGSRLTVL.

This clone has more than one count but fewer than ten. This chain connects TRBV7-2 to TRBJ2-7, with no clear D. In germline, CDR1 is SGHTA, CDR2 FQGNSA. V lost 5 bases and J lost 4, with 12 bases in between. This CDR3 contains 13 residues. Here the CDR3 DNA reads TGTGCCAGCAGCCCCGGGTCGGAATACGAGCAGTACTTC. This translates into CASSPGSEYEQYF.

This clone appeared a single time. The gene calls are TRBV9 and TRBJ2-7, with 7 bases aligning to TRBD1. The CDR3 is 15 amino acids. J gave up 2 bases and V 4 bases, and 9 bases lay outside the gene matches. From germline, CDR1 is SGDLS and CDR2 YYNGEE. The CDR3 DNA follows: TGTGCCAGCAGCCCTGAAGGACAGGTTACCTACGAGCAGTACTTC. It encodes CASSPEGQVTYEQYF.

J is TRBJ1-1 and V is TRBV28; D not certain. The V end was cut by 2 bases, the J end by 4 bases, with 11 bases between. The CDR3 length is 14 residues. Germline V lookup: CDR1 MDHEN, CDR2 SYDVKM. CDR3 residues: CASSLNWGGTEAFF. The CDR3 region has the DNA TGTGCCAGCAGTTTAAATTGGGGAGGCACTGAAGCTTTCTTT.

The CDR3 nucleotides are TGTGCCAGCAGCCCTTTCACAGGGGGCGCCAACTATGGCTACACCTTC. The encoded protein is CASSPFTGGANYGYTF. This chain links TRBV5-5 with TRBJ1-2; 9 nucleotides line up with TRBD1. CDR3 size: 16 residues. The V gene's germline CDR1 is SGHKS and CDR2 YYEKEE (reference sequence). J lost 2 bases, V lost 4 bases, and 9 bases had no gene match.

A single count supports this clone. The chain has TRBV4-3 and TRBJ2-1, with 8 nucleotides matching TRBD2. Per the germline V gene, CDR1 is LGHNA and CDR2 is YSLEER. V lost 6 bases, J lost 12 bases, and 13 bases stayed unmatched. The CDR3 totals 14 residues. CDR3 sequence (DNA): TGCGCCAGCAGGGATAGCGGGATTACAATGAGGCAGTTCTTC. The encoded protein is CASRDSGITMRQFF.

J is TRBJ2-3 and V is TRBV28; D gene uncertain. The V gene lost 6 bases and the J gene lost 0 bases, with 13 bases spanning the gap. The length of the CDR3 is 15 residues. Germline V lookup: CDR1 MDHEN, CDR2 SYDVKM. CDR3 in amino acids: CASSLDRTSTDTQYF. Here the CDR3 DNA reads TGTGCCAGCAGCCTGGACCGAACTAGCACAGATACGCAGTATTTT.

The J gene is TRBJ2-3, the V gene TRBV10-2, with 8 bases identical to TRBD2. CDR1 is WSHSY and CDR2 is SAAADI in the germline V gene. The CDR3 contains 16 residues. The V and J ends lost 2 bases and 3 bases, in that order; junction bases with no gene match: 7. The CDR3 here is CASSEKGGGTTDTQYF. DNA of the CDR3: TGCGCCAGCAGTGAGAAGGGCGGGGGGACTACAGATACGCAGTATTTT.

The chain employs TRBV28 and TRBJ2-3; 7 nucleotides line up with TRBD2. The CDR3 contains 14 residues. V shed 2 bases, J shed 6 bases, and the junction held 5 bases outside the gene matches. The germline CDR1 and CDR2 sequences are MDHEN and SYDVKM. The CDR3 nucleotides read TGTGCCAGCAGTTTAGGCGGGAGTACTGATACGCAGTATTTT. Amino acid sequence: CASSLGGSTDTQYF.

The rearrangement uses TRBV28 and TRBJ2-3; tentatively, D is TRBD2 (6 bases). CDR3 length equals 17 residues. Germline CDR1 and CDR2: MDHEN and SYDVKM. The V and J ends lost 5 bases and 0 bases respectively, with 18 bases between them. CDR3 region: CASSPAFSGDSTDTQYF. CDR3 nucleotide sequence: TGTGCCAGCAGTCCCGCGTTTAGCGGAGATAGCACAGATACGCAGTATTTT.

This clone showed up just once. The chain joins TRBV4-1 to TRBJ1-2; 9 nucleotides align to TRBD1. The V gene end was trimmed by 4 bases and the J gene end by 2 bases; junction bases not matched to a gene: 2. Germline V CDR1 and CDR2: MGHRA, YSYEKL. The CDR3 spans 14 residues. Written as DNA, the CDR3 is TGCGCCAGCAGCCCTGGGACAGGGAACTATGGCTACACCTTC. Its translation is CASSPGTGNYGYTF.

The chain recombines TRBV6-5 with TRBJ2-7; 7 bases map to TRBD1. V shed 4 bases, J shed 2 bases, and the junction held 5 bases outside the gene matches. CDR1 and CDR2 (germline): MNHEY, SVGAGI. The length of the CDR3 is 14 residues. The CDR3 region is CASSLTGLPYEQYF. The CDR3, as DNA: TGTGCCAGCAGTTTGACAGGGCTCCCCTACGAGCAGTACTTC.

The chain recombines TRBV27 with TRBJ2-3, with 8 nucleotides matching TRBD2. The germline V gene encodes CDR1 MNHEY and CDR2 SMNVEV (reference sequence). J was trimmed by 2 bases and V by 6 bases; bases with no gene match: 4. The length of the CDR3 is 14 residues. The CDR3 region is CASRQRGYTDTQYF. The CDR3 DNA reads TGTGCCAGCAGACAGCGGGGGTACACAGATACGCAGTATTTT.